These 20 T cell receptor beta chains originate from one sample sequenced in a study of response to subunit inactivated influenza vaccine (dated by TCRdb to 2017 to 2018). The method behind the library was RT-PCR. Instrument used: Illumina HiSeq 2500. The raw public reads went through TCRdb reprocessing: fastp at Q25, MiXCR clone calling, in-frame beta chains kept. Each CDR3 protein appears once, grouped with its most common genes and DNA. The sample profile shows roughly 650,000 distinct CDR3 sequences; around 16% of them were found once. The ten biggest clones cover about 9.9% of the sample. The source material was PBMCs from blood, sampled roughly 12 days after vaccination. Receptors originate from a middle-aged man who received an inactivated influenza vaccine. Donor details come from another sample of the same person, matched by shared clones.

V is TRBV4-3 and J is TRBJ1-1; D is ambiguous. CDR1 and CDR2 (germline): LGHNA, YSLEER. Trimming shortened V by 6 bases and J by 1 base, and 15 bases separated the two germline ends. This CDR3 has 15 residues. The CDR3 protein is CASRRSGVSNTEAFF. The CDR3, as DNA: TGCGCCAGCAGACGCTCCGGGGTCTCGAACACTGAAGCTTTCTTT.

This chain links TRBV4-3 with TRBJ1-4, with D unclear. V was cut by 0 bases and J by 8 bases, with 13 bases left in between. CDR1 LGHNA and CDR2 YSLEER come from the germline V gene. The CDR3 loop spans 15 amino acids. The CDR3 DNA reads TGCGCCAGCAGCCAAGATGCGCTGAGGGCAGAAAAACTGTTTTTT. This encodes CASSQDALRAEKLFF.

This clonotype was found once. The CDR3: CSGGRGQETQYF. The CDR3 coding sequence is TGCAGTGGAGGCAGGGGCCAAGAGACCCAGTACTTC. The chain is built from TRBV20-1 and TRBJ2-5; D may be TRBD1 (6 bases). CDR1 DFQATT and CDR2 SNEGSKA come from the germline V gene (reference sequence). Trimming left V 7 bases short and J 1 base short, with 10 bases between. The CDR3 is 12 residues long.

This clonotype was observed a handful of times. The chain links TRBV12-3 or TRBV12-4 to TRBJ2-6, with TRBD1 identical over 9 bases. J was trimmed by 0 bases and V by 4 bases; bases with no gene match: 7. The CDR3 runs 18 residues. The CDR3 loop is CASSSRDRVRSGANVLTF. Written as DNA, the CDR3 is TGTGCCAGCAGTTCCCGGGACAGGGTACGCTCTGGGGCCAACGTCCTGACTTTC.

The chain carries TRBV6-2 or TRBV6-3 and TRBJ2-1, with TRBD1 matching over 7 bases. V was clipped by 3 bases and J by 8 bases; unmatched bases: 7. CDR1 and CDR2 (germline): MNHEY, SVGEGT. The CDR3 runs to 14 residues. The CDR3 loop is CASSYLDRDDEQFF. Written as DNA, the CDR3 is TGTGCCAGCAGTTATCTTGACAGGGATGATGAGCAGTTCTTC.

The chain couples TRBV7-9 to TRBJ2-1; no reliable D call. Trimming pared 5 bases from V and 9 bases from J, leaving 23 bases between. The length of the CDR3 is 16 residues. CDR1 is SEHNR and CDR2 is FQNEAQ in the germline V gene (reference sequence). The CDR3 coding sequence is TGTGCCAGCAGCCCGCCTGCAGTTTGGCCCGCAGGTGAGCAGTTCTTC. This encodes CASSPPAVWPAGEQFF.

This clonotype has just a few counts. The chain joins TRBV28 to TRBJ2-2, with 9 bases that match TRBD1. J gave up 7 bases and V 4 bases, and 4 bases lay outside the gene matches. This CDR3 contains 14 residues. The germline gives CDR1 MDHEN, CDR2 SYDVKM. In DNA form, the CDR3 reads TGTGCCAGCAGTTCACAGGGGGCTCACGGGGAGCTGTTTTTT. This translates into CASSSQGAHGELFF.

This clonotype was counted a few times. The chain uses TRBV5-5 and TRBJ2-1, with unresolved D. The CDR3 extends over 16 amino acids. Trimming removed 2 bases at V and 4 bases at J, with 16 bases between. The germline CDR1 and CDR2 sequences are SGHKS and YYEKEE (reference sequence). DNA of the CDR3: TGTGCCAGCAGCTTATCTTGGCTGGATTTATACAATGAGCAGTTCTTC. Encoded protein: CASSLSWLDLYNEQFF.

The CDR3 nucleotides read TGTGCCAGCAGTTCCTCGACTAGCGGGGGGGCGACCTACGAGCAGTACTTC. Translation: CASSSSTSGGATYEQYF. V and J are TRBV6-2 or TRBV6-3 and TRBJ2-7, with 14 bases matching TRBD2. The J segment lost 2 bases and the V segment lost 4 bases, leaving 7 bases of the junction unmatched. The CDR3 extends over 17 amino acids. The germline CDR1 and CDR2 sequences are MNHEY and SVGEGT.

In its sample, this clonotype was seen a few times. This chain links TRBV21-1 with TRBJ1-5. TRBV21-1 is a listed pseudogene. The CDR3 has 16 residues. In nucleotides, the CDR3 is TGTGCCAGCAGTTTTCTTAAGGCCTATAGCAATCAGCCCCAGCATTTT. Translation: CASSFLKAYSNQPQHF.

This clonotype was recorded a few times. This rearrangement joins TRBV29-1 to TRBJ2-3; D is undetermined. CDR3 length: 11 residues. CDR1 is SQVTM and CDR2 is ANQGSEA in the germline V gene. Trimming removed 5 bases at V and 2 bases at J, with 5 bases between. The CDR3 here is CSVKITDTQYF. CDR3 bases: TGCAGCGTTAAGATCACAGATACGCAGTATTTT.

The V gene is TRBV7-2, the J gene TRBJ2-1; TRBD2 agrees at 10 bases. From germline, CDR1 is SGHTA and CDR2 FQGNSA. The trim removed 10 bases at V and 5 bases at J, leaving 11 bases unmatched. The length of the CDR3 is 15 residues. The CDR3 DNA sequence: TGTGCCACCCGACTAGCGGGCTTGAGAGACAATGAGCAGTTCTTC. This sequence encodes CATRLAGLRDNEQFF.

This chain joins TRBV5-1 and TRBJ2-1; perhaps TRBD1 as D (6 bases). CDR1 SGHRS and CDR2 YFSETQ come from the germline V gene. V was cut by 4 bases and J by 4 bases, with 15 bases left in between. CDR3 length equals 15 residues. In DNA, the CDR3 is TGCGCCAGCAGCCCCTCAACAGGGATATACAATGAGCAGTTCTTC. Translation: CASSPSTGIYNEQFF.

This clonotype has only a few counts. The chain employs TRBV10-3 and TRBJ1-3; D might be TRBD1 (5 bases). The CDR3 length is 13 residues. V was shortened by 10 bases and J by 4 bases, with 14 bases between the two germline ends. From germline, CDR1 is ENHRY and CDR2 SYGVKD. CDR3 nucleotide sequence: TGTGCCACCTCGCCGGGACTGGGAAACACCATATATTTT. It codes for CATSPGLGNTIYF.

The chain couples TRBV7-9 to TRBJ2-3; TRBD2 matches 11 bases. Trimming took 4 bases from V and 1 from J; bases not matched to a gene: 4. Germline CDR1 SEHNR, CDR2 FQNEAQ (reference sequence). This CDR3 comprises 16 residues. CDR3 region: CASSSTSGIGTDTQYF. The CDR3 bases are TGTGCCAGCAGCTCGACTAGCGGGATCGGCACAGATACGCAGTATTTT.

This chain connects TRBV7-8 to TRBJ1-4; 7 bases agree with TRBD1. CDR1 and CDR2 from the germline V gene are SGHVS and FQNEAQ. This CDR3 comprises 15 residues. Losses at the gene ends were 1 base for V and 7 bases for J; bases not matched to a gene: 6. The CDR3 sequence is CASSLETGIFEKLFF. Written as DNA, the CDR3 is TGTGCCAGCAGCTTAGAGACAGGGATATTTGAAAAACTGTTTTTT.

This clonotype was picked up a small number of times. The CDR3 loop is CAISDPLGETSGSYNEQFF. Here the CDR3 DNA reads TGTGCCATCAGTGACCCCCTAGGCGAGACTAGCGGCTCCTACAATGAGCAGTTCTTC. The chain carries TRBV10-3 and TRBJ2-1; 9 bases are a match to TRBD2. Unmatched junction bases numbered 12, after V lost 3 bases and J lost 0 bases. This CDR3 is 19 amino acids long. CDR1 is ENHRY, CDR2 SYGVKD, per germline.

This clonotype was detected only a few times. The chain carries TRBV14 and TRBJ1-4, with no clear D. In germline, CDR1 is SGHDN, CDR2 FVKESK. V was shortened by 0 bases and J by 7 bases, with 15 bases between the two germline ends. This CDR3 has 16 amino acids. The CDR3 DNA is TGTGCCAGCAGCCAAGAAATTCGGTCCTTCGGTGAAAAACTGTTTTTT. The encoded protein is CASSQEIRSFGEKLFF.

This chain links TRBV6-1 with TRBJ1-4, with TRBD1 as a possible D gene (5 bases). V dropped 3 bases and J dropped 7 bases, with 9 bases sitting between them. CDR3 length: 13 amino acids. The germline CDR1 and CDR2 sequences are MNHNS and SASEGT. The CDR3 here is CASSEGPGEKLFF. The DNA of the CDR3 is TGTGCCAGCAGTGAGGGACCGGGTGAAAAACTGTTTTTT.

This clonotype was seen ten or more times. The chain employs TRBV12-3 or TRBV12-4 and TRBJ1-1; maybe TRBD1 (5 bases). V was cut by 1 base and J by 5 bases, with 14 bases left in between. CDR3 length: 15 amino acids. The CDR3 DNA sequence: TGTGCCAGCAGTTTAGACAACCCGGGGCTTACTGAAGCTTTCTTT. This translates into CASSLDNPGLTEAFF.